These 20 T cell receptor beta chains originate from one sample sequenced in a study of immune cell composition in non-small cell lung cancer. Clones were sequenced by immunoSEQ multiplex PCR, and TCRdb holds only the in-frame ones, with some missing. The profile covers a few thousand clones, with roughly 82% appearing a single time and over 12% taken by the ten largest. Input material: lung tumor tissue. These receptors all stem from a human donor with non-small cell lung cancer.

V is TRBV7-2 and J is TRBJ2-7; D gene uncertain. CDR1 and CDR2 (germline): SGHTA, FQGNSA. Trimming cost V 5 bases and J 2 bases, with 4 bases left between them. This CDR3 has 11 amino acids. DNA of the CDR3: TGTGCCAGCAGCCCTGCCTACGAGCAGTACTTC. This translates into CASSPAYEQYF.

J is TRBJ1-6 and V is TRBV7-8; 7 bases agree with TRBD1. Germline assignment: CDR1 SGHVS and CDR2 FQNEAQ. V was clipped by 1 base and J by 10 bases; unmatched bases: 7. The CDR3 sequence is 15 residues long. CDR3 nucleotide sequence: TGTGCCAGCAGCTTAGACCGACAGGGCGTCTCACCCCTCCACTTT. This sequence encodes CASSLDRQGVSPLHF.

This clone is a singleton in its sample. The chain carries TRBV6-1 and TRBJ2-7; 7 bases line up with TRBD1. The germline gives CDR1 MNHNS, CDR2 SASEGT. The length of the CDR3 is 12 residues. Losses at the gene ends were 3 bases for V and 9 bases for J; bases not matched to a gene: 5. CDR3 sequence (DNA): TGTGCCAGCAGTGAGTTAGGGGGCGGGCAGTACTTC. The encoded protein is CASSELGGGQYF.

The chain couples TRBV9 to TRBJ1-6; D may be TRBD1 (6 bases). CDR3 length equals 14 residues. V lost 0 bases and J lost 8, with 9 bases in between. The V gene's germline CDR1 is SGDLS and CDR2 YYNGEE. CDR3 protein: CASSVAGGHSPLHF. Here the CDR3 DNA reads TGTGCCAGCAGCGTAGCTGGGGGCCATTCACCCCTCCACTTT.

The genes are TRBV9 and TRBJ2-1, with 8 bases matching TRBD2. V lost 3 bases, J lost 6 bases, and 11 bases stayed unmatched. The CDR3 loop spans 16 amino acids. Germline V gene data show CDR1 as SGDLS and CDR2 as YYNGEE. CDR3 nucleotides: TGTGCCAGCAGCGGCCCATCCGGGACTAGTGTCAATGAGCAGTTCTTC. This codes for CASSGPSGTSVNEQFF. The full variable domain, completed using reference TRBV9 and TRBJ2-1, is DSGVTQTPKHLITATGQRVTLRCSPRSGDLSVYWYQQSLDQGLQFLIQYYNGEERAKGNILERFSAQQFPDLHSELNLSSLELGDSALYFCASSGPSGTSVNEQFFGPGTRLTVL.

This clone was counted between two and nine times. The chain links TRBV19 to TRBJ1-1, with D tentatively TRBD1 (6 bases). CDR1 and CDR2 (germline): LNHDA, SQIVND (reference sequence). The length of the CDR3 is 18 residues. V was clipped by 5 bases and J by 3 bases, with 25 bases between them. The CDR3 nucleotides read TGTGCCAGTAGTTTGGGGACATGGTCTCGTGGGGGGGACACTGAAGCTTTCTTT. Translated, it gives CASSLGTWSRGGDTEAFF.

V gene TRBV11-3 combines with J gene TRBJ2-3, with D uncertain. Trimming left V 3 bases short and J 6 bases short, with 13 bases between. This CDR3 region has 14 residues. CDR1 and CDR2 from the germline V gene are SGHNT and YENEEA. CDR3 coding DNA: TGTGCCAGCAGCTTCCGCAGGTTTGGGGATACGCAGTATTTT. It encodes CASSFRRFGDTQYF.

The chain links TRBV10-1 to TRBJ1-1, with TRBD1 identical over 11 bases. CDR1 is WNHNN and CDR2 is SYGVQD in the germline V gene (reference sequence). J lost 6 bases, V lost 6 bases, and 12 bases had no gene match. CDR3 size: 16 residues. This CDR3 is CASRPDGQGAIAEAFF. The CDR3 nucleotides are TGCGCCAGCAGGCCAGACGGACAGGGGGCTATCGCTGAAGCTTTCTTT.

The V call is TRBV28, the J call TRBJ2-3; TRBD2 matches at 14 bases. V shed 3 bases and J 5 bases; nucleotides not matched to a gene: 10. This CDR3 has 18 amino acids. CDR1 is MDHEN and CDR2 is SYDVKM in the germline V gene. The CDR3 sequence: CASSLGLAGALDQDTQYF. The CDR3 nucleotides are TGTGCCAGCAGTTTGGGACTAGCGGGGGCCCTCGATCAAGATACGCAGTATTTT.

The V gene is TRBV27, the J gene TRBJ2-7; no definite D call. CDR1 and CDR2 (germline): MNHEY, SMNVEV (reference sequence). The CDR3 has 13 residues. The V and J ends lost 3 bases and 6 bases respectively, with 12 bases between them. The CDR3 is CASSLRIRLEQYF. The CDR3 DNA is TGTGCCAGCAGTTTGAGGATAAGGCTCGAGCAGTACTTC.

This clone is deemed large. The rearrangement joins TRBV27 to TRBJ2-7; 8 bases match TRBD2. The ends lost 5 bases at V and 5 bases at J; junction bases unmatched: 8. Germline lookup yields CDR1 MNHEY and CDR2 SMNVEV (reference sequence). The CDR3 is 14 amino acids. CDR3 residues: CASSPPGAGDEQYF. The CDR3 DNA sequence: TGTGCCAGCAGTCCCCCGGGAGCGGGGGACGAGCAGTACTTC.

The V call is TRBV2, the J call TRBJ2-3; TRBD1 matches at 10 bases. The CDR3 totals 14 residues. The germline V gene encodes CDR1 SNHLY and CDR2 FYNNEI. V was pared by 5 bases and J by 3 bases, with 2 bases of the junction left unmatched. CDR3 region: CASSRDRGTDTQYF. The CDR3 DNA is TGTGCCAGCAGTCGGGACAGGGGAACAGATACGCAGTATTTT.

V gene TRBV5-5 combines with J gene TRBJ2-2, with TRBD2 matching 7 bases. The V segment lost 2 bases and the J segment 5 bases; nucleotides outside the gene matches: 12. The CDR3 has 17 residues. Germline CDR1 and CDR2: SGHKS and YYEKEE (reference sequence). CDR3 sequence (DNA): TGTGCCAGCAGCTTAGTCCCCCGGGGAGGGAGTACCGGGGAGCTGTTTTTT. This sequence encodes CASSLVPRGGSTGELFF. The whole variable domain, remainder taken from reference TRBV5-5 and TRBJ2-2, is DAGVTQSPTHLIKTRGQQVTLRCSPISGHKSVSWYQQVLGQGPQFIFQYYEKEERGRGNFPDRFSARQFPNYSSELNVNALLLGDSALYLCASSLVPRGGSTGELFFGEGSRLTVL.

This clone occurred once. The gene calls are TRBV4-3 and TRBJ1-2; 8 bases match TRBD1. This CDR3 is built from 15 residues. V was pared by 0 bases and J by 6 bases, with 6 bases of the junction left unmatched. The germline CDR1 and CDR2 sequences are LGHNA and YSLEER. The CDR3 DNA sequence: TGCGCCAGCAGCCAAGATGAAGCAGGGGGCCATGGCTACACCTTC. The encoded protein is CASSQDEAGGHGYTF.

A few counts support this clone. Different DNA sequences within this sample yield the same CDR3. The chain couples TRBV4-1 to TRBJ1-5; no clear D gene. Trimming pared 1 base from V and 0 bases from J, leaving 7 bases between. Germline values: CDR1 MGHRA, CDR2 YSYEKL. The CDR3 has 15 amino acids. The CDR3: CASSQVPGSNQPQHF. The CDR3 DNA reads TGCGCCAGCAGCCAAGTTCCGGGTAGCAATCAGCCCCAGCATTTT.

The V gene is TRBV10-3, the J gene TRBJ1-1; D not certain. The V gene's germline CDR1 is ENHRY and CDR2 SYGVKD. V was clipped by 10 bases and J by 10 bases, with 16 bases between them. CDR3 length equals 11 residues. CDR3 DNA sequence: TGTGCCACCCGGAATGGTGGGAGAGCTTTCTTT. This gives the protein CATRNGGRAFF.

This chain links TRBV28 with TRBJ1-2, with 9 positions matching TRBD1. Germline V gives CDR1 MDHEN, CDR2 SYDVKM. CDR3 length equals 14 residues. Trimming removed 3 bases from V and 6 bases from J; junction bases left unmatched: 5. The CDR3: CASSFSGQGHGYTF. The CDR3 DNA reads as TGTGCCAGCAGTTTTTCAGGACAGGGGCATGGCTACACCTTC.

This clone was detected once. V gene TRBV9 combines with J gene TRBJ2-5; 8 bases agree with TRBD1. CDR3 size: 13 residues. With V trimmed by 7 bases and J by 5 bases, 7 bases remained unmatched. Germline V gives CDR1 SGDLS, CDR2 YYNGEE. CDR3 region: CASSRTGFETQYF. CDR3 sequence (DNA): TGTGCCAGCTCGAGGACAGGGTTTGAGACCCAGTACTTC.

The chain has TRBV14 and TRBJ2-3; 9 bases map to TRBD2. The CDR3 consists of 16 residues. CDR1 is SGHDN and CDR2 is FVKESK in the germline V gene. J lost 1 base, V lost 0 bases, and 2 bases had no gene match. This CDR3 reads CASSQDSGSGTDTQYF. The CDR3 DNA follows: TGTGCCAGCAGCCAAGATAGCGGGAGTGGCACAGATACGCAGTATTTT.

The rearrangement joins TRBV11-2 to TRBJ1-3; no reliable D call. V was pared by 1 base and J by 0 bases, with 10 bases between. This CDR3 is 16 amino acids long. Germline assignment: CDR1 SGHAT and CDR2 FQNNGV. The CDR3 loop is CASSLVAGLSGNTIYF. DNA for the CDR3: TGTGCCAGCAGCTTAGTCGCAGGCCTCTCTGGAAACACCATATATTTT.